The clone carrying this T cell receptor beta chain was observed a handful of times. Its specificity is not known. Both 60 Vbeta primers and 13 Jbeta primers went into the PCR. This table comes from immunoSEQ multiplex PCR, and its TCRdb copy is limited to in-frame clones, with some not included. Among some 180,000 clones listed, more than 65% were seen once. The data derive from a study of cytomegalovirus exposure and HLA in healthy donors. Study results and caveats: Later, an analysis showed that TCR beta chains associated with HLA were more clonally expanded than others that were equally common. A later analysis reportedly identified an Asian-associated ancestry cluster as carrying fewer N-insertions than the roughly 670-donor mean. A list of 150 to 200 TCR beta chains associated with cytomegalovirus was given.

The CDR3 extends over 16 amino acids. The receptor's source is a female donor in good health and CMV-seronegative. This sequence joins TRBV21-1 and TRBJ2-7; the DNA was not used to check the table's D call, TRBD1. TRBV21-1 is flagged as a pseudogene. The specimen was PBMCs. The chain's CDR3 is CASSPPGGADSYEQYF. The CDR3 DNA reads as TGTGCCAGCAGCCCTCCAGGGGGCGCGGACTCCTACGAGCAGTACTTC.